This TCR beta chain is drawn from a study of blood T cells in healthy people across ages. Study-wide findings and caveats: Changes in expanded clonotypes were possibly confounded, as the CMV status of donors was unknown.

The length of the CDR3 is 15 residues. Trimming cost V 6 bases and J 2 bases, with 19 bases left between them. The germline V gene has CDR1 DFQATT and CDR2 SNEGSKA (reference sequence). Primed by a sample-barcoded 5' primer and a J-beta primer mix, a second PCR proceeded for about 6 to 11 cycles. TCRdb processed the 5' RACE reads anew with MiXCR; each CDR3 protein has one entry. Seen here are hundreds of thousands of distinct CDR3 sequences, around 50% observed once, and the top ten hold approximately 12%. Note on this clonotype: Its target is unknown.

This rearrangement joins TRBV20-1 to TRBJ1-1, with a possible D match to TRBD1 (5 bases). Sequencing was performed on blood. The clonotype comes from a woman of 80 years or more in good health. CDR3 sequence: CSALNPDKINTEAFF. The CDR3 DNA reads TGCAGTGCCTTAAACCCGGACAAAATCAACACTGAAGCTTTCTTT.